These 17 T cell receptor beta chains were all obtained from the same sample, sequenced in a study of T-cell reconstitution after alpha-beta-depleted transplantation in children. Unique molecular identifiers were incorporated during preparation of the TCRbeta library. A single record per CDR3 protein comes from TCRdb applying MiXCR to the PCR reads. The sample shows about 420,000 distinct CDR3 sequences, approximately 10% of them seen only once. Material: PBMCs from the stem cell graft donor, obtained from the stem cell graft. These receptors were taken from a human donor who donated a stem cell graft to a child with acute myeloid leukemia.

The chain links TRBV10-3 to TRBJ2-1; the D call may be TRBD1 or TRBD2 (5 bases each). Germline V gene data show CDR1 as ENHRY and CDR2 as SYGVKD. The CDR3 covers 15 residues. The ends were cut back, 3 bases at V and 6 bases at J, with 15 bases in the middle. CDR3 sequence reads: CAISEGVGAGNEQFF. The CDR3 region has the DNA TGTGCCATCAGTGAAGGGGTCGGGGCGGGCAATGAGCAGTTCTTC.

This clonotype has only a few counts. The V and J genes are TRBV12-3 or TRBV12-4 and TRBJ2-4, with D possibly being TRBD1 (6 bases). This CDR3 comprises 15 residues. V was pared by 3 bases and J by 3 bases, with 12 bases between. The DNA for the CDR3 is TGTGCCAGCAGTTTGTGGGAAGGGGGCAAAAACATTCAGTACTTC. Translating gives CASSLWEGGKNIQYF.

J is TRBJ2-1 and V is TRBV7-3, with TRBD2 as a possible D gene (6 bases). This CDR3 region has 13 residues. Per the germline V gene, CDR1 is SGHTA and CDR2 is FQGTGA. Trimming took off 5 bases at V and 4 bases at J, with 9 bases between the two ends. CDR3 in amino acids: CASSPTSYNEQFF. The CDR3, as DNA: TGTGCCAGCAGCCCGACTAGTTACAATGAGCAGTTCTTC.

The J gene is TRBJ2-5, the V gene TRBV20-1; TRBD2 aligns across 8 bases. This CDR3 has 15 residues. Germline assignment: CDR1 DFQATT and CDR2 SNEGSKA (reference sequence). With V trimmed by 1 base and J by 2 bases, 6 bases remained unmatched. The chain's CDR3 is CSARGAGGSQETQYF. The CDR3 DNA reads TGCAGTGCTAGAGGGGCGGGGGGAAGTCAAGAGACCCAGTACTTC.

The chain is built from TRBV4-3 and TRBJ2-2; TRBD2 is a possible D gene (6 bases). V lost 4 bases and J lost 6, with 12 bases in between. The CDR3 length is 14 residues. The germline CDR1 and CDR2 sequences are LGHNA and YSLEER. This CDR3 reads CASSPQAGPGELFF. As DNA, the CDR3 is TGCGCCAGCAGCCCACAAGCGGGCCCCGGGGAGCTGTTTTTT.

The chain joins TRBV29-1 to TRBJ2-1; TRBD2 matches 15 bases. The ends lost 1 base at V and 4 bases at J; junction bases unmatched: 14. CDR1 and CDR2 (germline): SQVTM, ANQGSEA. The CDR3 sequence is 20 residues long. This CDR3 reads CSVEGGTSGGPQSRYNEQFF. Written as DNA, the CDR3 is TGCAGCGTTGAAGGAGGGACTAGCGGGGGGCCCCAATCCCGATACAATGAGCAGTTCTTC.

The CDR3 DNA reads TGCAGTGCTATAGCCGGGACAGGGGGGGACGAGCAGTACTTC. It specifies CSAIAGTGGDEQYF. This rearrangement joins TRBV20-1 to TRBJ2-7, with 11 nucleotides matching TRBD1. The CDR3 loop spans 14 amino acids. V was pared by 4 bases and J by 5 bases, with 7 bases of the junction left unmatched. CDR1 is DFQATT, CDR2 SNEGSKA, per germline (reference sequence).

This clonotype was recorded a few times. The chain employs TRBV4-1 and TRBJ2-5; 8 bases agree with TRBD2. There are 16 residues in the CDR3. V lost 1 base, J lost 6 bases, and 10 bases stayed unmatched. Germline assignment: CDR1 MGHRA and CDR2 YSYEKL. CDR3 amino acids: CASSQVSGGGVKTQYF. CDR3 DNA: TGCGCCAGCAGCCAAGTCTCCGGGGGGGGCGTAAAGACCCAGTACTTC.

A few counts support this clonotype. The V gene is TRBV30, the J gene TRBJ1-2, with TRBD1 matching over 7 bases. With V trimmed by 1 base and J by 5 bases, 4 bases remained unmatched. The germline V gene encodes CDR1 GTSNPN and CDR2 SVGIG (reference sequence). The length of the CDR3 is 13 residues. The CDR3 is CAWSGRGLYGYTF. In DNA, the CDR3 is TGTGCCTGGAGTGGTAGGGGGCTTTATGGCTACACCTTC.

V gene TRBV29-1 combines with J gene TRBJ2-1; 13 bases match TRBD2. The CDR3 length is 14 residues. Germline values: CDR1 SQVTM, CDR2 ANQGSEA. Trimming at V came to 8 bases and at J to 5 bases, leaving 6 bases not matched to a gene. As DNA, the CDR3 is TGCAGCTCGACTAGCGGGGGGAGGGACAATGAGCAGTTCTTC. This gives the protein CSSTSGGRDNEQFF.

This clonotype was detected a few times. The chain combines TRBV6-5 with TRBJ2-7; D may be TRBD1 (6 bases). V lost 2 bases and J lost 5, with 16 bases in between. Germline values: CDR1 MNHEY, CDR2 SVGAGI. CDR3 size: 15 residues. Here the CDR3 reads CASSYAFRGVHEQYF. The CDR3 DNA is TGTGCCAGCAGTTACGCCTTCAGGGGTGTACACGAGCAGTACTTC.

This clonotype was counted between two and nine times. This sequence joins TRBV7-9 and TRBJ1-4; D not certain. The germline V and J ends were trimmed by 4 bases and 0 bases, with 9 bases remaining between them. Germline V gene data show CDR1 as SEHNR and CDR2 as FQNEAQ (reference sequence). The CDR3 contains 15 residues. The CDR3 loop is CASSSTATTNEKLFF. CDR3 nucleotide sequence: TGTGCCAGCAGCTCCACGGCCACAACTAATGAAAAACTGTTTTTT. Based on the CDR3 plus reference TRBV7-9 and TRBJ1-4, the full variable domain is DTGVSQNPRHKITKRGQNVTFRCDPISEHNRLYWYRQTLGQGPEFLTYFQNEAQLEKSRLLSDRFSAERPKGSFSTLEIQRTEQGDSAMYLCASSSTATTNEKLFFGSGTQLSVL.

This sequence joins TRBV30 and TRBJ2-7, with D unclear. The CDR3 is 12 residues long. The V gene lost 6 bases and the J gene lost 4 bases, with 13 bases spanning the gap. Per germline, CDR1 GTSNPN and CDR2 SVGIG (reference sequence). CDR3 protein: CACELVGYEQYF. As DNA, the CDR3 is TGTGCCTGCGAGCTGGTGGGTTACGAGCAGTACTTC.

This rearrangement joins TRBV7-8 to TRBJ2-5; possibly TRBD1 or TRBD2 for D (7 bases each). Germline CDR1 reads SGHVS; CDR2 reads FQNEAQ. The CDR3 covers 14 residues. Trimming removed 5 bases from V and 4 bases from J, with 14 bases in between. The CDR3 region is CASSPRGGGETQYF. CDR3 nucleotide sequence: TGTGCCAGCAGCCCCAGGGGGGGGGGAGAGACCCAGTACTTC.

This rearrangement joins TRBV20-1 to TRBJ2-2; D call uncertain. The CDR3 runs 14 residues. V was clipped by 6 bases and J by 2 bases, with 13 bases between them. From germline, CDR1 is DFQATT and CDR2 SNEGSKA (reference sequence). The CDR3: CSANRRINTGELFF. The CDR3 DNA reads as TGCAGTGCGAATCGCCGGATAAACACCGGGGAGCTGTTTTTT.

CDR3 loop: CASSKDRGRETQYF. As DNA, the CDR3 is TGTGCCAGCAGCAAGGACAGGGGAAGGGAGACCCAGTACTTC. This chain joins TRBV7-2 and TRBJ2-5; TRBD1 aligns across 9 bases. This CDR3 is 14 amino acids long. The trim removed 5 bases at V and 5 bases at J, leaving 6 bases unmatched. CDR1 SGHTA and CDR2 FQGNSA come from the germline V gene.

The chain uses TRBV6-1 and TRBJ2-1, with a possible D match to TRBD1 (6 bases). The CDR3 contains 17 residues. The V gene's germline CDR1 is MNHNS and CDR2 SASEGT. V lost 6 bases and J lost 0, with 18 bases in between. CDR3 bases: TGTGCCAGCAGAATCAGGGGTTTTGGGGGCTCCTACAATGAGCAGTTCTTC. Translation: CASRIRGFGGSYNEQFF.